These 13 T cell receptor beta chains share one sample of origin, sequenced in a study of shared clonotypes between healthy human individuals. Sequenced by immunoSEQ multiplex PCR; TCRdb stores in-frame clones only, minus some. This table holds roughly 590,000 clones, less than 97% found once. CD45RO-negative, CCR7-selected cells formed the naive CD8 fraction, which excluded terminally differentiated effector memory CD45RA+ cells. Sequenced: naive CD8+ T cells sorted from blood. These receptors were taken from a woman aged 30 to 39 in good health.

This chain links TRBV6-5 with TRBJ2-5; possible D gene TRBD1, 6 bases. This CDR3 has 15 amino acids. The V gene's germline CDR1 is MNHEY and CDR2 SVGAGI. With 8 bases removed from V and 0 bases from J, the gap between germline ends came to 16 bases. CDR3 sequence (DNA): TGTGCCAGCCCTCGGGGCAGGGGCTACCAAGAGACCCAGTACTTC. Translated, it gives CASPRGRGYQETQYF.

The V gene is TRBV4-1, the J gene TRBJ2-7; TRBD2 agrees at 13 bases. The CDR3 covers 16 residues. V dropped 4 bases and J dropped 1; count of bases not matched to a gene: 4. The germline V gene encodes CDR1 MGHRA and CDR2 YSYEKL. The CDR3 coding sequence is TGCGCCAGCAGCCCAAGGACTAGCGGGAGTTCCTACGAGCAGTACTTC. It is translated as CASSPRTSGSSYEQYF.

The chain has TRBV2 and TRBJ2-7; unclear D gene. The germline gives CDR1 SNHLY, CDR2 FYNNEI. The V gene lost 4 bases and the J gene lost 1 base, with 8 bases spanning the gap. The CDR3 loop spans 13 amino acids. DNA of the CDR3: TGTGCCAGCAGTGCGGCCAGGTCCTACGAGCAGTACTTC. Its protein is CASSAARSYEQYF.

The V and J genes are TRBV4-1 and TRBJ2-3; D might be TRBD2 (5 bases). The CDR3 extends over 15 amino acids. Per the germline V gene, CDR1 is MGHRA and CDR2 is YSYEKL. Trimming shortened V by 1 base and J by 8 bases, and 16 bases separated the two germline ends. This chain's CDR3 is CASSQVLSGGGTQYF. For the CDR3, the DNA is TGCGCCAGCAGCCAAGTGTTGAGCGGCGGAGGTACGCAGTATTTT.

CDR3 bases: TGTGCCAGCAGTTTTTTGTACCCTGCGTTTGGGGGAGGCGAGCAGTACTTC. It translates to CASSFLYPAFGGGEQYF. The chain carries TRBV28 and TRBJ2-7, with D tentatively TRBD2 (6 bases). This CDR3 is built from 17 residues. Deletions cut 3 bases from V and 6 bases from J, with 24 bases between. Germline V gene lookup returns CDR1 MDHEN and CDR2 SYDVKM.

Here the CDR3 reads CASSGLRHEQFF. For the CDR3, the DNA is TGTGCCAGCAGTGGGCTTAGGCATGAGCAGTTCTTC. The chain recombines TRBV25-1 with TRBJ2-1; D uncertain. CDR3 length: 12 residues. Looked up from germline, CDR1 is MGHDK and CDR2 is SYGVNS. V was pared by 4 bases and J by 8 bases, with 9 bases between.

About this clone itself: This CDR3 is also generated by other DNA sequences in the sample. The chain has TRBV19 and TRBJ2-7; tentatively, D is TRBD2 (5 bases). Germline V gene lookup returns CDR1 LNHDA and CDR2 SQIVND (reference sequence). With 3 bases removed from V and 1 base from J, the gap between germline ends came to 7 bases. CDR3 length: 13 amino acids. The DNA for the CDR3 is TGTGCCAGTAGTATCGGGGAATCCTACGAGCAGTACTTC. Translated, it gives CASSIGESYEQYF.

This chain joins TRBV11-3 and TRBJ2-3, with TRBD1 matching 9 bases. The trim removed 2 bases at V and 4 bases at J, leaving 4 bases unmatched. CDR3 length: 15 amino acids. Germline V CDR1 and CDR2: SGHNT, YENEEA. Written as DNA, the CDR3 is TGTGCCAGCAGCTTAAGACAGGGGGGCGCAGATACGCAGTATTTT. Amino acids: CASSLRQGGADTQYF.

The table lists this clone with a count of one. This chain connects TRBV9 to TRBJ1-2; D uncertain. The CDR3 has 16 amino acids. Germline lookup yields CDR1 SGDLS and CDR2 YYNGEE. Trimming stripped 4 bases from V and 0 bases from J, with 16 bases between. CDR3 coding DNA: TGTGCCAGCAGCCCCAGAGGAGGAGACTCTAACTATGGCTACACCTTC. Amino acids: CASSPRGGDSNYGYTF.

This chain's CDR3 is CASSGGVGLPSYEQYF. CDR3 DNA: TGTGCCAGCAGTGGGGGGGTGGGACTACCCTCCTACGAGCAGTACTTC. The chain uses TRBV25-1 and TRBJ2-7, with 7 bases identical to TRBD2. The germline V gene has CDR1 MGHDK and CDR2 SYGVNS. The V gene end was trimmed by 4 bases and the J gene end by 0 bases; junction bases not matched to a gene: 9. This CDR3 is built from 16 residues.

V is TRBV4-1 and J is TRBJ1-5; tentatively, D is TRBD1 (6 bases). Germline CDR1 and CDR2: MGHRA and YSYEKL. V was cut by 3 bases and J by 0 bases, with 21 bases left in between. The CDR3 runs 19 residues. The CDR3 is CASSHPFGGGNYSNQPQHF. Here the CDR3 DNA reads TGCGCCAGCAGCCATCCCTTCGGAGGGGGAAATTATAGCAATCAGCCCCAGCATTTT.

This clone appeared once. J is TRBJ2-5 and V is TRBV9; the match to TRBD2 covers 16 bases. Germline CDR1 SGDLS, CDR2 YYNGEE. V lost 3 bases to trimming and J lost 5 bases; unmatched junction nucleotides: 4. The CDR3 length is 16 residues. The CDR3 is CASSGRGLAGGETQYF. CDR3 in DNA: TGTGCCAGCAGCGGCCGGGGACTAGCGGGAGGGGAGACCCAGTACTTC.

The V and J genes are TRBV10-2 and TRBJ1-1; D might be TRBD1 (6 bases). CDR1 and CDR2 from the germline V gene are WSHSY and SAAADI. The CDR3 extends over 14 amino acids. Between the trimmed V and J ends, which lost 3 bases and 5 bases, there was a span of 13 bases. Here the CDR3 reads CASSEGQGWTEAFF. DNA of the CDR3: TGCGCCAGCAGTGAAGGTCAGGGGTGGACTGAAGCTTTCTTT.